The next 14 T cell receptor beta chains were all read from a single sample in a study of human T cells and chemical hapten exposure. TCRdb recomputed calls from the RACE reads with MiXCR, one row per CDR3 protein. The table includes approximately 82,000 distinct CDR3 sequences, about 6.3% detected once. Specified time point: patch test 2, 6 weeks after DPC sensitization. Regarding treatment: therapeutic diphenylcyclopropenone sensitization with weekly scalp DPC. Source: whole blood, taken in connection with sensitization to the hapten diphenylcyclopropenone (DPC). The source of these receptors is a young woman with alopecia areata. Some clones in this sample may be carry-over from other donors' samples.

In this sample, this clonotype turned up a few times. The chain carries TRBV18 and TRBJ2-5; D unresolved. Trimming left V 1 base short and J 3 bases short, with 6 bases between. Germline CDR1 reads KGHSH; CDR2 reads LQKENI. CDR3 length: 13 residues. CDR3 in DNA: TGTGCCAGCTCACCACTCTCCGAAGAGACCCAGTACTTC. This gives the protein CASSPLSEETQYF.

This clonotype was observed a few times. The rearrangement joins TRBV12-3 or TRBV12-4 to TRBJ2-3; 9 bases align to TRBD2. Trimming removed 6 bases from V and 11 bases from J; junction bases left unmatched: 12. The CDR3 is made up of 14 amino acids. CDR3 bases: TGTGCCAGCAGCCGAGGCGGGGGGGGCTTCAAGCAGTATTTT. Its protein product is CASSRGGGGFKQYF.

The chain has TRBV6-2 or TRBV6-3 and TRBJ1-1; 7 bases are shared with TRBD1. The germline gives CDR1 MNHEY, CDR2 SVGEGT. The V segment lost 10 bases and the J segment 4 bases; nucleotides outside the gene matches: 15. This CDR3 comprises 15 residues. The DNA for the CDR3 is TGTGCCACGGGGGGGGACAGAGACCAATCCACTGAAGCTTTCTTT. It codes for CATGGDRDQSTEAFF.

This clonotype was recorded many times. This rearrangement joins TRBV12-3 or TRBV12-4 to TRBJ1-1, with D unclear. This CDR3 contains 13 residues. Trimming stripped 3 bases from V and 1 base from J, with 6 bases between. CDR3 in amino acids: CASSFAGNTEAFF. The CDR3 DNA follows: TGTGCCAGCAGTTTTGCAGGGAACACTGAAGCTTTCTTT.

The CDR3 DNA reads TGTGCCAGCAGCGCCGGGACTAGCGTGAACACCGGGGAGCTGTTTTTT. It specifies CASSAGTSVNTGELFF. The chain has TRBV7-6 and TRBJ2-2, with TRBD2 matching 10 bases. CDR3 length: 16 amino acids. After removal of 5 bases from V and 1 base from J, the junction contained 4 bases not matched to a gene. Germline lookup yields CDR1 SGHVS and CDR2 FNYEAQ. The variable domain in full, completed from reference TRBV7-6 and TRBJ2-2, reads GAGVSQSPRYKVTKRGQDVALRCDPISGHVSLYWYRQALGQGPEFLTYFNYEAQQDKSGLPNDRFSAERPEGSISTLTIQRTEQRDSAMYRCASSAGTSVNTGELFFGEGSRLTVL.

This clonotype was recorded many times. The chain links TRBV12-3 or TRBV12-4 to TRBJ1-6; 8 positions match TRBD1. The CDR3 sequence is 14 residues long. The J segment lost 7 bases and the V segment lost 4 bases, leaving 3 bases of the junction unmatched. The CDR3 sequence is CASSYRGRNSPLHF. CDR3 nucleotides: TGTGCCAGCAGTTACAGGGGGAGGAATTCACCCCTCCACTTT.

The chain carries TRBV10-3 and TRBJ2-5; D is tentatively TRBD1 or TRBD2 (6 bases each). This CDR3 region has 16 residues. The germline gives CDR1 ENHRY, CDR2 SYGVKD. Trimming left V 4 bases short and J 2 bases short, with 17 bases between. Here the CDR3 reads CAISVMGGALQETQYF. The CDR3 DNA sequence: TGTGCCATCAGTGTCATGGGGGGCGCGCTTCAAGAGACCCAGTACTTC.

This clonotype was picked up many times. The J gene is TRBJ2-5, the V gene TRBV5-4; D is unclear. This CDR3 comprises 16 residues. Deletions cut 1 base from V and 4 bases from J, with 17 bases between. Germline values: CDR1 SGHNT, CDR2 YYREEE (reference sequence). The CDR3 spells CASSLPHKKGPETQYF. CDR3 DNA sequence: TGTGCCAGCAGCTTGCCCCACAAGAAGGGCCCAGAGACCCAGTACTTC.

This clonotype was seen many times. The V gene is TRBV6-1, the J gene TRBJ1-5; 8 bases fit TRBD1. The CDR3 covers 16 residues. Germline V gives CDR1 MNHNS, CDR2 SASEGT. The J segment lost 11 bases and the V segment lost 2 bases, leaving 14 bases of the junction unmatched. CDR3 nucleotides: TGTGCCAGCAGTGAAATGGGACAGGTCGCAATCATGGCCCAGCATTTT. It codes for CASSEMGQVAIMAQHF.

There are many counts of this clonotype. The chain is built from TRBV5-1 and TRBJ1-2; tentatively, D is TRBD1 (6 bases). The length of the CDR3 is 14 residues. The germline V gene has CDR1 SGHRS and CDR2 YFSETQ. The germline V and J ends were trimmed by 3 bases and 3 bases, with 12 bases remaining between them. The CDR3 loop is CASSSRGGDYGYTF. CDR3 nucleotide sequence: TGCGCCAGCAGCTCGAGGGGGGGTGACTATGGCTACACCTTC. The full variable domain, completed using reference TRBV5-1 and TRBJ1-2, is KAGVTQTPRYLIKTRGQQVTLSCSPISGHRSVSWYQQTPGQGLQFLFEYFSETQRNKGNFPGRFSGRQFSNSRSEMNVSTLELGDSALYLCASSSRGGDYGYTFGSGTRLTVV.

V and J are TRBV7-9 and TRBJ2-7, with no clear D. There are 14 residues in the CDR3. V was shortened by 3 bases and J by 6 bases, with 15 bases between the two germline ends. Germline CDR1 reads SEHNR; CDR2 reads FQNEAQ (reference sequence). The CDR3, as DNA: TGTGCCAGCAGCTTTCCAGGCCCCACCAGCGAGCAGTACTTC. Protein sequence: CASSFPGPTSEQYF.

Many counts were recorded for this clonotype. CDR3 sequence: CAINPTGGNQPQHF. CDR3 bases: TGTGCCATCAATCCTACAGGGGGCAATCAGCCCCAGCATTTT. This chain uses TRBV10-3 with TRBJ1-5; 7 bases align to TRBD1. With V trimmed by 7 bases and J by 2 bases, 5 bases remained unmatched. The germline V gene has CDR1 ENHRY and CDR2 SYGVKD. CDR3 length equals 14 residues.

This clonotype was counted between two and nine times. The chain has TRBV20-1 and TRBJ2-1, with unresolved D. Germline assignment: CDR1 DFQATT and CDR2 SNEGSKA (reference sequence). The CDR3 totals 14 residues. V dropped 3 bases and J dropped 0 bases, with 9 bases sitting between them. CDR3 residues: CSASDFSSYNEQFF. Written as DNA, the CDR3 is TGCAGTGCTAGTGATTTTAGCTCCTACAATGAGCAGTTCTTC.

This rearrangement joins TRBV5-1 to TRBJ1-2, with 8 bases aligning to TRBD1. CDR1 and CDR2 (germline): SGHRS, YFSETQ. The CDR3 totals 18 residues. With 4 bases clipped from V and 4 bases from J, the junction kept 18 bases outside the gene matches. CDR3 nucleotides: TGCGCCAGCAGCGCCAACCCGAATGGACAGGGACGGACCTATGGCTACACCTTC. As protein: CASSANPNGQGRTYGYTF.